The clone carrying this TCR beta chain came up once. The antigen is undetermined. Full-length variable regions came from constant-region reverse primers plus semi-nested Nested Universal Primer A PCR. TCRdb re-derived calls from the 5' RACE reads in MiXCR, one entry per CDR3 protein. Among 7,000 or so distinct CDR3 sequences listed, 73% were seen once. Study-level results: Tumor Tregs overlapped most with tumor, then blood, naive CD4+ cells. The TCR gene usage of tumor memory CD4+ T cells clustered together with blood and lymph node memory CD4+ cells and with lymph node naive CD4+ cells.

Cells sorted as Tregs were CD4+, CD25+ and CD127-/low. The germline V gene has CDR1 MNHEY and CDR2 SVGAGI. The CDR3 has 16 residues. Trimming shortened V by 0 bases and J by 5 bases, and 15 bases separated the two germline ends. The specimen sequenced was tumor-infiltrating Tregs sorted from the breast tumor. V gene TRBV6-5 combines with J gene TRBJ2-3; D remains ambiguous. This receptor was obtained from a female donor with breast cancer. CDR3 sequence: CASSYSQPVLGDTQYF. In DNA form, the CDR3 reads TGTGCCAGCAGTTACTCACAGCCAGTATTGGGAGATACGCAGTATTTT.